These T cell receptor beta chains were read from a single sample in a study of T cell repertoires in cytomegalovirus infection. TCRdb re-derived calls from the reads in MiXCR, one entry per CDR3 protein. The sample lists roughly 230,000 distinct CDR3 sequences; about 7% were seen once. Sequencing used PBMCs. Receptors were obtained from a human donor in good health (CMV status not recorded). Some clones in this sample may be carry-over from other donors' samples. Each CDR3 is given with its conserved first and last residue. D genes are given only for firm matches. The listing skips clone size in some rows; elsewhere it reads once, few, many or a size class.

>NA|TRBJ2-7|TRBV6-2/TRBV6-3|few
TGTGCCAGCAGGGGGGTTGGGTACGAGCAGTACTTC
CASRGVGYEQYF
>NA|TRBJ2-3|TRBV18|few
TGTGCCAGCTCCCAACTCGACGCAGATACGCAGTATTTT
CASSQLDADTQYF
>NA|TRBJ2-7|TRBV20-1|many
TGCAGTGCTAGAAGGGACGGTTCCTACGAGCAGTACTTC
CSARRDGSYEQYF
>NA|TRBJ2-7|TRBV27|many
TGTGCCAGCAGTCCAGCTGGAATGTCCTACGAGCAGTACTTC
CASSPAGMSYEQYF
>NA|TRBJ2-7|TRBV7-8|many
TGTGTCATCACCGGGCAGGGATCCTACGAGCAGTACTTC
CVITGQGSYEQYF
>TRBD1|TRBJ1-1|TRBV5-6|many
TGTGCCAGCAGCCCAACAGGGGTGAGGTTGACTGAAGCTTTCTTT
CASSPTGVRLTEAFF
>NA|TRBJ1-1|TRBV4-1|many
TGCGCCAGCAGCCAAGATCCAGGTCTGAACACTGAAGCTTTCTTT
CASSQDPGLNTEAFF
>NA|TRBJ2-3|TRBV6-2/TRBV6-3|many
TGTGCCAGCAGGAGGACGTCGGGGCTCCCAGATACGCAGTATTTT
CASRRTSGLPDTQYF
>NA|TRBJ2-1|TRBV4-1|many
TGCGCCAGCAGCCAAGAAGATGGGCTAGGGCAGTTCTTC
CASSQEDGLGQFF
>TRBD1|TRBJ1-1|TRBV29-1|few
TGCAGCGTTGATAAGGGGGCGGGCACTGAAGCTTTCTTT
CSVDKGAGTEAFF
>TRBD2|TRBJ2-1|TRBV29-1|many
TGCAGCGTTGGGGAGGCGGGGGGCGTCTATGAGCAGTTCTTC
CSVGEAGGVYEQFF
>TRBD2|TRBJ2-5|TRBV5-6|many
TGTGCCAGCAGCCGGTGGGCTAGCGGGGGGCTCCAAGAGACCCAGTACTTC
CASSRWASGGLQETQYF
>NA|TRBJ2-7|TRBV2|many
TGTGCCAGCAGTGAAGGGGTTAGGGTCTACGAGCAGTACTTC
CASSEGVRVYEQYF
>NA|TRBJ1-2|TRBV7-2|many
TGTGCCAGCAGCTTCGCTGACGCCGGCGGCTACACCTTC
CASSFADAGGYTF
>TRBD2|TRBJ2-1|TRBV11-3|many
TGTGCCAGCAGCTTAGGGACTAGCGGGGGAGACAATGAGCAGTTCTTC
CASSLGTSGGDNEQFF
>NA|TRBJ1-3|TRBV12-3/TRBV12-4|few
TGTGCCCTCAGCCGAACTGGAAACACCATATATTTT
CALSRTGNTIYF
>NA|TRBJ2-7|TRBV7-9|many
TGTGCCAGCAGCTTGGGCACAGACCTCCCGTACGAGCAGTACTTC
CASSLGTDLPYEQYF
>TRBD1|TRBJ2-1|TRBV4-1|many
TGCGCCAGCAGCCAACCCGTCGAGAGACAGGGGTATCTAAGCTCCTACAATGAGCAGTTCTTC
CASSQPVERQGYLSSYNEQFF
>TRBD1|TRBJ1-5|TRBV19|many
TGTGCCAGTAGTAAGCGGGACAGCGGCTATCAGCCCCAGCATTTT
CASSKRDSGYQPQHF
>NA|TRBJ1-1|TRBV9|NA
TGTGCCAGCAGCCCCCCCCCGACCCAGAACCTTGGAGCTTTCTTT
CASSPPPTQNLGAFF
>NA|TRBJ2-3|TRBV28|many
TGTGCCAGTACTTTACCCCAGGGGGGGCCAGATACGCAGTATTTT
CASTLPQGGPDTQYF
>TRBD1|TRBJ2-3|TRBV7-2|NA
TGTGCCAGCAGCTCCCAAAAGACAGGGGGCACAGATACGCAGTATTTT
CASSSQKTGGTDTQYF
>NA|TRBJ1-3|TRBV29-1|many
TGCAGCGTTGAGGGCCGTGGAAACACCATATATTTT
CSVEGRGNTIYF
>TRBD2|TRBJ2-7|TRBV6-2/TRBV6-3|many
TGTGCCAGCAGGGATGCGGGAGTCTACGAGCAGTACTTC
CASRDAGVYEQYF
>NA|TRBJ2-7|TRBV28|many
TGTGCCAGCAGTTTGTGGGGGACGGTTACTCCCCCACTCCACGAGCAGTACTTC
CASSLWGTVTPPLHEQYF
>TRBD1|TRBJ1-1|TRBV14|many
TGTGCCAGCAGCCAAACAGGGGTGATGAACACTGAAGCTTTCTTT
CASSQTGVMNTEAFF